This T cell receptor beta chain was recovered during a study of T cell responses to AZD1222 COVID-19 vaccine. Turning to the study itself: Doses given second, at about 4 or about 12 weeks, were pooled. Study-wide points: Two AZD1222 administrations were followed by greater Spike-specific TCR breadth and depth. Dominant CD4 TCR responses targeted spike regions 160-218 and 743-854. Females made up more of the donors, who were largely white British, and clonal diversity may have come out too low.

Assay: immunoSEQ multiplex PCR; the TCRdb copy retains only in-frame clones and omits some. The table lists around 160,000 clones, roughly 94% of them singletons. As regards this clone: Its antigen is undetermined.

This CDR3 comprises 17 residues. Per germline, CDR1 SGHRS and CDR2 YFSETQ. V shed 2 bases, J shed 7 bases, and the junction held 13 bases outside the gene matches. The source material was peripheral blood, sampled on day 0 of AZD1222 vaccination. The origin of this receptor is an adult in good health. The chain uses TRBV5-1 and TRBJ1-2; 11 positions match TRBD1. This chain's CDR3 is CASSFGMQDRGQGGYTF. As DNA, the CDR3 is TGCGCCAGCAGCTTCGGGATGCAGGACAGGGGGCAGGGTGGCTACACCTTC.